The 10 T cell receptor beta chains listed next were all sequenced from one sample in a study of shared clonotypes between healthy human individuals. Clones were read by immunoSEQ multiplex PCR, and TCRdb kept only the in-frame ones, dropping some. The sample holds 2 million to 3 million clones, over 85% seen once. Sequenced sample: naive CD4+ T cells from PBMCs. Indicated subset: CD45RA+ positively selected. These receptor sequences come from a man between 18 and 35 years old in good health. Some clones in this sample may be carry-over from other donors' samples.

V and J are TRBV5-6 and TRBJ2-3; 10 bases align to TRBD1. The germline V gene has CDR1 SGHDT and CDR2 YYEEEE. V trimming: 4 bases; J trimming: 4 bases; junction bases outside the gene matches: 3. The CDR3 sequence is 14 residues long. The CDR3 coding sequence is TGTGCCAGCAGCACTGGGACAGGGGCAGATACGCAGTATTTT. It is translated as CASSTGTGADTQYF.

With regard to this clone: Other DNA sequences in this sample translate to the same CDR3. V usage is TRBV5-4 and J usage is TRBJ2-7, with a possible D match to TRBD1 (5 bases). The CDR3 is made up of 13 amino acids. Per the germline V gene, CDR1 is SGHNT and CDR2 is YYREEE (reference sequence). Trimming cost V 1 base and J 0 bases, with 5 bases left between them. Written as DNA, the CDR3 is TGTGCCAGCAGCTTGCAGGGCTCCTACGAGCAGTACTTC. Encoded protein: CASSLQGSYEQYF.

This clone was detected only once. The rearrangement joins TRBV18 to TRBJ2-4; TRBD1 might be the D (5 bases). CDR1 and CDR2 from the germline V gene are KGHSH and LQKENI. The V end lost 3 bases, the J end lost 0 bases, and 12 bases lay between the germline ends. The CDR3 is 16 amino acids. CDR3: CASSPKDSLAKNIQYF. The CDR3 DNA reads TGTGCCAGCTCACCGAAAGACAGTCTAGCCAAAAACATTCAGTACTTC.

CDR3 protein: CASSPQGSSYGYTF. CDR3 coding DNA: TGCGCCAGCAGCCCCCAGGGGAGTTCCTATGGCTACACCTTC. The J gene is TRBJ1-2, the V gene TRBV5-1; maybe TRBD1 (6 bases). Germline V CDR1 and CDR2: SGHRS, YFSETQ. Trimming left V 4 bases short and J 4 bases short, with 14 bases between. CDR3 length: 14 residues.

The V gene is TRBV15, the J gene TRBJ1-1; D possibly corresponds to TRBD1 (6 bases). Per the germline V gene, CDR1 is LNHNV and CDR2 is YYDKDF (reference sequence). V lost 7 bases to trimming and J lost 3 bases, with 9 bases between them. The CDR3 has 12 residues. CDR3 bases: TGTGCCACCAAGGGGGATCACACTGAAGCTTTCTTT. Translated: CATKGDHTEAFF.

J is TRBJ2-5 and V is TRBV9; D call uncertain. With 3 bases removed from V and 1 base from J, the gap between germline ends came to 13 bases. CDR1 is SGDLS, CDR2 YYNGEE, per germline. The CDR3 consists of 15 residues. The CDR3, as DNA: TGTGCCAGCAGCGGAAGACTGGACGTCCAAGAGACCCAGTACTTC. Protein: CASSGRLDVQETQYF.

The rearrangement uses TRBV6-1 and TRBJ2-5, with a possible D match to TRBD1 (6 bases). Germline CDR1 is MNHNS and CDR2 is SASEGT. V dropped 6 bases and J dropped 7 bases, with 15 bases sitting between them. This CDR3 has 13 amino acids. The CDR3 is CASSQGPIGTQYF. CDR3 bases: TGTGCCAGCAGCCAGGGGCCTATAGGGACCCAGTACTTC.

V usage is TRBV15 and J usage is TRBJ2-1; 7 nucleotides agree with TRBD2. This CDR3 region has 17 residues. Germline lookup yields CDR1 LNHNV and CDR2 YYDKDF (reference sequence). The V and J ends lost 0 bases and 4 bases, in that order; junction bases with no gene match: 9. The DNA for the CDR3 is TGTGCCACCAGCAGAGATCGTTCCGGCGGGGGTTACAATGAGCAGTTCTTC. Translated, it gives CATSRDRSGGGYNEQFF.

This clone appeared once. The chain uses TRBV29-1 and TRBJ2-1; 10 bases are a match to TRBD1. The germline V gene has CDR1 SQVTM and CDR2 ANQGSEA. This CDR3 contains 15 residues. The V gene end was trimmed by 4 bases and the J gene end by 1 base; junction bases not matched to a gene: 4. The CDR3 DNA reads TGCAGCGTTGGGACAGGGGGACTATCCTACAATGAGCAGTTCTTC. This gives the protein CSVGTGGLSYNEQFF.

V is TRBV7-9 and J is TRBJ1-3, with D perhaps TRBD1 (6 bases). The V end was cut by 5 bases, the J end by 0 bases, with 14 bases between. The CDR3 is made up of 16 amino acids. Germline loops: CDR1 SEHNR, CDR2 FQNEAQ (reference sequence). The CDR3 DNA reads TGTGCCAGCAGCCGCGCAGGGGCGAGCTCTGGAAACACCATATATTTT. Translating it yields CASSRAGASSGNTIYF. The full variable domain, rest sourced from reference TRBV7-9 and TRBJ1-3, is DTGVSQNPRHKITKRGQNVTFRCDPISEHNRLYWYRQTLGQGPEFLTYFQNEAQLEKSRLLSDRFSAERPKGSFSTLEIQRTEQGDSAMYLCASSRAGASSGNTIYFGEGSWLTVV.